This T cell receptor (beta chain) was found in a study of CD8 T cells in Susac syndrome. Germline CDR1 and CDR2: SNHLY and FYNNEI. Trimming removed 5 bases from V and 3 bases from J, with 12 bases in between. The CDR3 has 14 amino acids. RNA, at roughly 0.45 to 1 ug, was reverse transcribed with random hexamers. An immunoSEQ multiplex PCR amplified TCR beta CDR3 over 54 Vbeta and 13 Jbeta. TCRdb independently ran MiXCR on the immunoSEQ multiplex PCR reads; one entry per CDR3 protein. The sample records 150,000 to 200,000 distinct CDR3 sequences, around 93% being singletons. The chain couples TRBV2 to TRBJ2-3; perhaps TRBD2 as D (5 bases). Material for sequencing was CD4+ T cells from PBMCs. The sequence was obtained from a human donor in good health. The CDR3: CASSWTATTDTQYF. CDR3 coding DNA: TGTGCCAGCAGTTGGACTGCTACTACAGATACGCAGTATTTT.